Presented here are 27 T cell receptor beta chains from one specimen sequenced in a study of cytomegalovirus exposure and HLA in healthy donors. The PCR employed 60 Vbeta primers together with 13 Jbeta primers. The table came from immunoSEQ multiplex PCR; TCRdb's copy has only in-frame clones and leaves some out. Of roughly 100,000 clones listed, more than 55% are singletons. Sample: PBMCs. These receptor sequences come from a boy between 10 and 17 years old in good health and CMV-seropositive.

The chain recombines TRBV5-1 with TRBJ2-7; D may be TRBD1 (5 bases). The germline CDR1 and CDR2 sequences are SGHRS and YFSETQ. This CDR3 comprises 16 residues. The V gene lost 0 bases and the J gene lost 0 bases, with 13 bases spanning the gap. CDR3 amino acids: CASSLDARQISYEQYF. The CDR3 region has the DNA TGCGCCAGCAGCTTGGATGCCAGACAGATCTCCTACGAGCAGTACTTC.

A few counts support this clone. The chain combines TRBV19 with TRBJ1-1, with D possibly being TRBD1 (6 bases). The CDR3 is 12 amino acids. The V end lost 4 bases, the J end lost 4 bases, and 7 bases lay between the germline ends. CDR1 LNHDA and CDR2 SQIVND come from the germline V gene (reference sequence). CDR3 sequence reads: CASSTGVTEAFF. DNA of the CDR3: TGTGCCAGTAGTACAGGGGTCACTGAAGCTTTCTTT.

This chain connects TRBV2 to TRBJ1-1; 8 bases match TRBD1. Germline V gene lookup returns CDR1 SNHLY and CDR2 FYNNEI. CDR3 length: 15 amino acids. V lost 2 bases and J lost 7; bases outside the gene matches: 9. CDR3 sequence: CASSETWTGIIEAFF. As DNA, the CDR3 is TGTGCCAGCAGTGAAACTTGGACAGGGATTATTGAAGCTTTCTTT.

The chain links TRBV27 to TRBJ1-2, with TRBD1 matching 7 bases. There are 13 residues in the CDR3. Germline V lookup: CDR1 MNHEY, CDR2 SMNVEV (reference sequence). With 7 bases clipped from V and 8 bases from J, the junction kept 10 bases outside the gene matches. CDR3 amino acids: CASTRDSYSGYTF. The CDR3 region has the DNA TGTGCCAGCACCCGGGACAGCTATTCGGGCTACACCTTC.

The chain combines TRBV2 with TRBJ2-5, with D perhaps matching TRBD1 (6 bases). The J call is uncertain, as TRBJ2-7 better fits the DNA end. This CDR3 region has 15 residues. In germline, CDR1 is SNHLY, CDR2 FYNNEI. The CDR3 DNA reads as TGTGCCAGCAGCCAGCAGGGTGTGGACAGCTACGAGCAGTACTTC. This encodes CASSQQGVDSYEQYF.

The genes are TRBV27 and TRBJ2-1; D may be TRBD2 (6 bases). V was trimmed by 3 bases and J by 2 bases, leaving 11 bases between them. The CDR3 runs to 15 residues. Per the germline V gene, CDR1 is MNHEY and CDR2 is SMNVEV (reference sequence). CDR3 in amino acids: CASSLGRGAYNEQFF. The CDR3 coding sequence is TGTGCCAGCAGTTTGGGGCGGGGCGCCTACAATGAGCAGTTCTTC.

The rearrangement uses TRBV30 and TRBJ2-3; 9 nucleotides line up with TRBD2. The V and J ends lost 4 bases and 5 bases, in that order; junction bases with no gene match: 16. Germline CDR1 and CDR2: GTSNPN and SVGIG (reference sequence). This CDR3 region has 17 residues. The CDR3 protein is CAWILSPSGIGGDTQYF. In nucleotides, the CDR3 is TGTGCCTGGATACTCTCCCCTAGCGGGATCGGGGGAGATACGCAGTATTTT. The variable domain in full, completed from reference TRBV30 and TRBJ2-3, reads SQTIHQWPATLVQPVGSPLSLECTVEGTSNPNLYWYRQAAGRGLQLLFYSVGIGQISSEVPQNLSASRPQDRQFILSSKKLLLSDSGFYLCAWILSPSGIGGDTQYFGPGTRLTVL.

This clone was seen just once. The rearrangement uses TRBV5-1 and TRBJ2-1; tentatively, D is TRBD1 (5 bases). The germline CDR1 and CDR2 sequences are SGHRS and YFSETQ. V was pared by 1 base and J by 0 bases, with 11 bases between. This CDR3 is 16 amino acids long. The CDR3 DNA reads as TGCGCCAGCAGCTTGTGGCAGGGCCGCTCCTACAATGAGCAGTTCTTC. Protein: CASSLWQGRSYNEQFF.

V is TRBV5-1 and J is TRBJ2-3, with 7 bases identical to TRBD2. Germline CDR1 is SGHRS and CDR2 is YFSETQ. V dropped 0 bases and J dropped 4; count of bases not matched to a gene: 8. The length of the CDR3 is 16 residues. CDR3 loop: CASSLGLAVTADTQYF. CDR3 DNA sequence: TGCGCCAGCAGCTTGGGGCTAGCGGTCACCGCAGATACGCAGTATTTT. Drawing the rest from reference TRBV5-1 and TRBJ2-3, the complete variable domain is KAGVTQTPRYLIKTRGQQVTLSCSPISGHRSVSWYQQTPGQGLQFLFEYFSETQRNKGNFPGRFSGRQFSNSRSEMNVSTLELGDSALYLCASSLGLAVTADTQYFGPGTRLTVL.

The V gene is TRBV21-1, the J gene TRBJ1-5; the table calls TRBD1, which could not be checked here. TRBV21-1 represents a pseudogene. The CDR3 contains 14 residues. The CDR3 DNA follows: TGTGCCAGCAGCAATGGACAGGGGGGTCAGCCCCAGCATTTT. It specifies CASSNGQGGQPQHF.

This clone turned up a few times. The V gene is TRBV5-4, the J gene TRBJ2-5, with TRBD2 matching 7 bases. The CDR3 extends over 16 amino acids. J was trimmed by 0 bases and V by 4 bases; bases with no gene match: 9. Germline-derived CDR1 and CDR2 are SGHNT and YYREEE (reference sequence). The DNA for the CDR3 is TGTGCCAGCAGCCCAACTAGCGTGAGTTACCAAGAGACCCAGTACTTC. Encoded protein: CASSPTSVSYQETQYF.

The V call is TRBV27, the J call TRBJ2-7; TRBD2 agrees at 7 bases. Germline V lookup: CDR1 MNHEY, CDR2 SMNVEV (reference sequence). V trimming: 7 bases; J trimming: 4 bases; junction bases outside the gene matches: 16. The CDR3 has 16 amino acids. CDR3 sequence reads: CASTPRSGDWAYEQYF. CDR3 DNA sequence: TGTGCCAGCACTCCAAGAAGCGGGGACTGGGCTTACGAGCAGTACTTC.

The chain has TRBV30 and TRBJ1-4, with TRBD1 matching 9 bases. The CDR3 consists of 17 residues. Trimming removed 5 bases from V and 8 bases from J; junction bases left unmatched: 18. Per germline, CDR1 GTSNPN and CDR2 SVGIG (reference sequence). The CDR3 nucleotides read TGTGCCTGGGATGTCAAGAACCGGGACAGGGAAACCGAAAAACTGTTTTTT. The encoded protein is CAWDVKNRDRETEKLFF.

This chain connects TRBV20-1 to TRBJ2-1, with D possibly TRBD2 on 5 matching bases. The CDR3 loop spans 11 amino acids. Germline CDR1 reads DFQATT; CDR2 reads SNEGSKA (reference sequence). Deletions cut 5 bases from V and 4 bases from J, with 6 bases between. As DNA, the CDR3 is TGCAGTGCTCGGGGATACAATGAGCAGTTCTTC. Residues: CSARGYNEQFF.

This clone was counted only a few times. The chain employs TRBV4-1 and TRBJ2-1, with 11 bases lining up with TRBD2. Germline V gene lookup returns CDR1 MGHRA and CDR2 YSYEKL. With V trimmed by 2 bases and J by 9 bases, 9 bases remained unmatched. The CDR3 has 16 amino acids. The CDR3, as DNA: TGCGCCAGCAGCCAACTGACTAGCGGGGACCGGGGTGAGCAGTTCTTC. Encoded protein: CASSQLTSGDRGEQFF.

The V gene is TRBV5-6, the J gene TRBJ2-5; D might be TRBD1 (5 bases). This CDR3 comprises 13 residues. V was cut by 5 bases and J by 2 bases, with 10 bases left in between. Germline V CDR1 and CDR2: SGHDT, YYEEEE. The CDR3 DNA reads as TGTGCCAGCAGGCCAGGGATGCAAGAGACCCAGTACTTC. Translated, it gives CASRPGMQETQYF.

J is TRBJ2-7 and V is TRBV29-1; D unresolved. This CDR3 has 13 residues. V lost 4 bases to trimming and J lost 2 bases, with 12 bases between them. Per the germline V gene, CDR1 is SQVTM and CDR2 is ANQGSEA. CDR3 DNA: TGCAGCGTTGCGCCGATAGCCACCTACGAGCAGTACTTC. This sequence encodes CSVAPIATYEQYF.

The chain employs TRBV30 and TRBJ1-5; 12 bases line up with TRBD1. The CDR3 is 17 amino acids. From germline, CDR1 is GTSNPN and CDR2 SVGIG (reference sequence). The V and J ends lost 2 bases and 2 bases, in that order; junction bases with no gene match: 7. CDR3 DNA: TGTGCCTGGAGTCCCGGGACAGGGGGCTTTGGCAATCAGCCCCAGCATTTT. Amino acids: CAWSPGTGGFGNQPQHF.

The gene calls are TRBV9 and TRBJ2-2; no reliable D call. CDR1 is SGDLS and CDR2 is YYNGEE in the germline V gene. Trimming shortened V by 0 bases and J by 0 bases, and 9 bases separated the two germline ends. The CDR3 is made up of 16 amino acids. CDR3 bases: TGTGCCAGCAGCGTAGTGTCACAGCCGAACACCGGGGAGCTGTTTTTT. As protein: CASSVVSQPNTGELFF.

This clone appeared a few times. V and J are TRBV7-9 and TRBJ1-1; tentatively, D is TRBD1 (6 bases). The CDR3 length is 13 residues. Trimming shortened V by 9 bases and J by 10 bases, and 21 bases separated the two germline ends. Germline V lookup: CDR1 SEHNR, CDR2 FQNEAQ (reference sequence). The CDR3 coding sequence is TGTGCCAGTAGTACGGGGGGGGCCTGCGGAGCTTTCTTT. Amino acids: CASSTGGACGAFF.

In this sample, this clone turned up once. The V call is TRBV6-5, the J call TRBJ1-1, with D possibly being TRBD1 (5 bases). The CDR3 spans 15 residues. CDR1 MNHEY and CDR2 SVGAGI come from the germline V gene. Trimming took off 4 bases at V and 4 bases at J, with 16 bases between the two ends. CDR3 DNA: TGTGCCAGCAGTTCTTCCCGGGGGTTGAGCACTGAAGCTTTCTTT. Protein product: CASSSSRGLSTEAFF.

This clone was seen more than once but under ten times. The V and J genes are TRBV7-9 and TRBJ1-1; D is ambiguous. Germline values: CDR1 SEHNR, CDR2 FQNEAQ (reference sequence). The CDR3 is 14 residues long. V lost 1 base and J 8 bases, leaving 14 bases between the germline ends. DNA for the CDR3: TGTGCCAGCAGCTTAGGTTTGCAGCGGCCCGAAGCTTTCTTT. Amino acid sequence: CASSLGLQRPEAFF.

The chain has TRBV6-5 and TRBJ1-1; the D gene is possibly TRBD1 (6 bases). The CDR3 length is 14 residues. The V end was cut by 5 bases, the J end by 2 bases, with 12 bases between. Germline V gene lookup returns CDR1 MNHEY and CDR2 SVGAGI. The CDR3 spells CASSLRTDNTEAFF. CDR3 DNA: TGTGCCAGCAGTCTTCGGACAGACAACACTGAAGCTTTCTTT.

The rearrangement joins TRBV6-5 to TRBJ2-3; D is perhaps TRBD2 (6 bases). Trimming took 6 bases from V and 6 from J, leaving 16 bases between them. This CDR3 is built from 14 residues. Per germline, CDR1 MNHEY and CDR2 SVGAGI. CDR3 residues: CASRPGLPRDTQYF. The CDR3 coding sequence is TGTGCCAGCAGGCCTGGACTACCTCGGGATACGCAGTATTTT.

This rearrangement joins TRBV6-5 to TRBJ2-4; 9 bases fit TRBD2. J gave up 4 bases and V 7 bases, and 8 bases lay outside the gene matches. The CDR3 runs 15 residues. Germline-derived CDR1 and CDR2 are MNHEY and SVGAGI. For the CDR3, the DNA is TGTGCCAGCACCATAGCGGGGGCGTCAAAAAACATTCAGTACTTC. It translates to CASTIAGASKNIQYF.

The chain combines TRBV5-5 with TRBJ1-5; D is unclear. From germline, CDR1 is SGHKS and CDR2 YYEKEE (reference sequence). The CDR3 spans 17 residues. Trimming shortened V by 0 bases and J by 1 base, and 14 bases separated the two germline ends. The CDR3 region has the DNA TGTGCCAGCAGCTTGGTGATGGCCCCAGGCAGCAATCAGCCCCAGCATTTT. Its translation: CASSLVMAPGSNQPQHF.

This sequence joins TRBV6-1 and TRBJ2-3; D is perhaps TRBD1 (5 bases). From germline, CDR1 is MNHNS and CDR2 SASEGT. Trimming pared 1 base from V and 0 bases from J, leaving 8 bases between. This CDR3 spans 15 amino acids. CDR3: CASSEVQASTDTQYF. CDR3 DNA: TGTGCCAGCAGTGAAGTACAGGCAAGCACAGATACGCAGTATTTT.